Listed below are T cell receptor beta chains from one sample, sequenced in a study of PD-L1 blockade in urothelial cancer. The method was immunoSEQ multiplex PCR; TCRdb's version includes in-frame clones alone and lacks a portion of them. The repertoire consists of approximately 50,000 clones, with 84% occurring once and the leading ten covering 3.2%. The sample in question was PBMCs, obtained around atezolizumab (anti-PD-L1) treatment. Receptors were obtained from a man between 65 and 85 years old with urothelial cancer. The CDR3 runs from the conserved cysteine through the conserved F or W. D genes are given only for firm matches. Not every row has a clone size; where given, it reads once, few, many or a size class.

-	TRBJ2-7	TRBV25-1	-	TGTGCCAGCAGTGACCAGGGGTCCTACGAGCAGTACTTC	CASSDQGSYEQYF
TRBD1	TRBJ2-7	TRBV7-9	-	TGTGCCAGCAGCGCGACAGGGGAGTTGGGGGACGAGCAGTACTTC	CASSATGELGDEQYF
TRBD1	TRBJ1-1	TRBV19	-	TGTGCCAGTATCAGGACAGGACTGAACACTGAAGCTTTCTTT	CASIRTGLNTEAFF
-	TRBJ1-1	TRBV6-5	-	TGTGCCACGGAACGCGGGACTGAAGCTTTCTTT	CATERGTEAFF
TRBD1	TRBJ1-5	TRBV19	once	TGTGCCAGTAGTAGTCGGGGACAGGGCGATCAGCCCCAGCATTTT	CASSSRGQGDQPQHF
-	TRBJ2-3	TRBV5-8	-	TGTGCCAGCAGCTTGCGTACGCAGTATTTT	CASSLRTQYF
-	TRBJ1-5	TRBV6-5	-	TGTGCCAGCAGTCTAGACAGGAATGGCAATCAGCCCCAGCATTTT	CASSLDRNGNQPQHF
TRBD1	TRBJ2-7	TRBV5-1	-	TGCGCCAGCAGCTTGGGACAGGGAGACGGCGGCGAGCAGTACTTC	CASSLGQGDGGEQYF
-	TRBJ2-7	TRBV29-1	-	TGCAGCGTTGAAGATAACAGGGACTACGAGCAGTACTTC	CSVEDNRDYEQYF
TRBD1	TRBJ2-5	TRBV7-2	few	TGTGCCAGCAGCTTAGGGGGACAGGGGGCGTTTGAGACCCAGTACTTC	CASSLGGQGAFETQYF
TRBD1	TRBJ2-2	TRBV19	-	TGTGCCAGTAGTCGACAGGGAACCGGGGAGCTGTTTTTT	CASSRQGTGELFF
-	TRBJ2-3	TRBV15	-	TGTGCCACCAGCAGGACTAGCACAGATACGCAGTATTTT	CATSRTSTDTQYF
TRBD2	TRBJ2-1	TRBV6-5	-	TGTGCCAGCAGTTACTTTAGGGGACTATACAATGAGCAGTTCTTC	CASSYFRGLYNEQFF
TRBD2	TRBJ2-1	TRBV7-3	-	TGTGCCAGCAGCCGACTCCCCCCCGGGACTAGCGTCAATGAGCAGTTCTTC	CASSRLPPGTSVNEQFF
-	TRBJ1-1	TRBV5-1	-	TGCGCCAGCAGCTTGGCTAGAATGAACACTGAAGCTTTCTTT	CASSLARMNTEAFF
TRBD2	TRBJ2-2	TRBV19	-	TGTGCCAGTACCCCTAGCGGGACGGGCGCCGGGGAGCTGTTTTTT	CASTPSGTGAGELFF
TRBD1	TRBJ1-4	TRBV18	-	TGTGCCAGCTCACCACTAAGGGGGCCGGAAGAAAAACTGTTTTTT	CASSPLRGPEEKLFF
TRBD1	TRBJ1-2	TRBV4-1	-	TGCGCCAGCAGCCAACCCCTCGACAGGGGCCATGGCTACACCTTC	CASSQPLDRGHGYTF
-	TRBJ2-2	TRBV18	-	TGTGCCAGCTCACCTCGCGGACTCAACACCGGGGAGCTGTTTTTT	CASSPRGLNTGELFF
-	TRBJ2-7	TRBV4-1	-	TGCGCCAGCAGCCAAGACCCCCGAGACGAGCAGTACTTC	CASSQDPRDEQYF
TRBD2	TRBJ2-1	TRBV7-8	few	TGTGCCAGCAGCTTAGTAGCGGAGCGGGGGTTCTTC	CASSLVAERGFF
-	TRBJ1-2	TRBV28	few	TGTGCCAGCAGTTCGGGTCCTCCTAACTATGGCTACACCTTC	CASSSGPPNYGYTF
-	TRBJ2-2	TRBV28	few	TGTGCCAGCACGCGTGGCACCGGGGAGCTGTTTTTT	CASTRGTGELFF
TRBD1	TRBJ1-3	TRBV28	-	TGTGCCAGCGCTGGGGGACAGGCGAACCTCGGAAACACCATATATTTT	CASAGGQANLGNTIYF
-	TRBJ1-1	TRBV7-3	-	TGTGCCAGCAGCTTAAATCCGGGGGGGCACACTGAAGCTTTCTTT	CASSLNPGGHTEAFF
-	TRBJ2-7	TRBV27	-	TGTGCCAGTGCCCCTGCAGGACAAAGATACGAGCAGTACTTC	CASAPAGQRYEQYF
TRBD1	TRBJ2-1	TRBV7-9	-	TGTGCCAGCAGACCAGGACAGGGGGAATCCTACAATGAGCAGTTCTTC	CASRPGQGESYNEQFF
TRBD2	TRBJ2-7	TRBV7-2	-	TGTGCCAGCAGCTCCTCCCGGGGGGACTCGTCCTACGAGCAGTACTTC	CASSSSRGDSSYEQYF
-	TRBJ1-5	TRBV19	-	TGTGCCACCCAGGGAGGATCGGGACAGCCCCAGCATTTT	CATQGGSGQPQHF
TRBD2	TRBJ2-7	TRBV7-2	-	TGTGCCAGCAGCTTAGTTCCAGATAGCGGGTCTTCCTCCTACGAGCAGTACTTC	CASSLVPDSGSSSYEQYF
TRBD1	TRBJ1-5	TRBV15	-	TGTGCCACCAGCAGAGATCGGGACAGAGATCAGCCCCAGCATTTT	CATSRDRDRDQPQHF
-	TRBJ1-5	TRBV19	-	TGTGCCAGTAGGGGCAGGGGTGAAGGGCCCCAGCATTTT	CASRGRGEGPQHF
TRBD1	TRBJ1-5	TRBV27	-	TGTGCCAGCAGCTCGGGACAGGTTCCCAATCAGCCCCAGCATTTT	CASSSGQVPNQPQHF
TRBD2	TRBJ2-3	TRBV7-9	few	TGTGCCAGCAGTCGCAATCTAGCGGGAGGGGAAGATACGCAGTATTTT	CASSRNLAGGEDTQYF
-	TRBJ2-5	TRBV30	-	TGTGCCTGGAACCAACGGGAGACCCAGTACTTC	CAWNQRETQYF
-	TRBJ2-1	TRBV7-2	-	TGTGCCAGCAGCTTAGGGCTAGCCTCCTACAATGAGCAGTTCTTC	CASSLGLASYNEQFF
TRBD2	TRBJ2-1	TRBV5-4	-	TGTGCCAGCAGCCCGGGGACTAGCGGATATGGGAACAATGAGCAGTTCTTC	CASSPGTSGYGNNEQFF
TRBD1	TRBJ1-1	TRBV5-8	-	TGTGCCAGCAGCGCTCCCCCACAGGGGGTGGAGGCTTTCTTT	CASSAPPQGVEAFF
-	TRBJ1-2	TRBV4-3	-	TGCGCCAGCAGCCAAGAACGCGAAAACTATGGCTACACCTTC	CASSQERENYGYTF
-	TRBJ2-2	TRBV7-6	-	TGTGCCAGCAGCTTTGCATCAGGGGAGAACACCGGGGAGCTGTTTTTT	CASSFASGENTGELFF
TRBD1	TRBJ1-4	TRBV20-1	-	TGCAGTGGGACAGGGAATGAAAAACTGTTTTTT	CSGTGNEKLFF
-	TRBJ2-2	TRBV1	-	TGCACCAGCAGCCATCCGGACCCGGGAGGCCCCGGGGAGCTGTTTTTT	CTSSHPDPGGPGELFF
-	TRBJ2-1	TRBV5-4	-	TGTGCCAGCAGCCCTCAACTGGGGCCCTACAATGAGCAGTTCTTC	CASSPQLGPYNEQFF
-	TRBJ1-5	TRBV7-2	-	TGTGCCAGCAGCGCCTTGGGGGGGGCAGGGAACCAGCCCCAGCATTTT	CASSALGGAGNQPQHF
-	TRBJ1-1	TRBV18	-	TGTGCCAGCTCATCTCCATCAGGGGCTTTCACTGAAGCTTTCTTT	CASSSPSGAFTEAFF
TRBD2	TRBJ2-1	TRBV10-3	-	TGTGCCATCAGTGAGTCCACTAGCGGGGGCGTCAGCTCCTACAATGAGCAGTTCTTC	CAISESTSGGVSSYNEQFF
TRBD1	TRBJ1-5	TRBV5-4	-	TGTGCCAGCAGCATGGACAGGGACCGTAATCAGCCCCAGCATTTT	CASSMDRDRNQPQHF
TRBD1	TRBJ2-7	TRBV29-1	-	TGCAGCGTTGAGGGGACAGGGGCCTCCTACGAGCAGTACTTC	CSVEGTGASYEQYF
-	TRBJ1-2	TRBV2	-	TGTGCCAGCAGTGAAGCGTTCTACGGTGGCTACACCTTC	CASSEAFYGGYTF
-	TRBJ1-1	TRBV6-1	-	TGTGCCAGCAGTGAAGCGTCCGGAGGGTGGGCTGAAGCTTTCTTT	CASSEASGGWAEAFF
-	TRBJ1-1	TRBV5-1	-	TGCGCCAGCAGCTTGGAGGGAGTGGGTACTGAAGCTTTCTTT	CASSLEGVGTEAFF
TRBD1	TRBJ1-3	TRBV4-1	-	TGCGCCAGCAGCCACGGACAGGGAGGTGGAAACACCATATATTTT	CASSHGQGGGNTIYF
TRBD2	TRBJ2-3	TRBV9	-	TGTGCCAGCAGCGTGGCTAGCGGGGGCGGTGGTACGCAGTATTTT	CASSVASGGGGTQYF
TRBD1	TRBJ1-5	TRBV14	-	TGTGCCAGCAGTCTCGGACAGGGGAGCAATCAGCCCCAGCATTTT	CASSLGQGSNQPQHF
-	TRBJ1-4	TRBV7-9	-	TGTGCCAGCAGCTTAACAGGGCGACAGGAAAAACTGTTTTTT	CASSLTGRQEKLFF
-	TRBJ2-1	TRBV7-5	-	TGTGTCAGAAGCATGGGACTAGAGTATCGCAATGAGCAGTTCTTC	CVRSMGLEYRNEQFF
TRBD1	TRBJ2-7	TRBV6-1	-	TGTGCCAGCAGTGAGGGGACAGGGGGCTTCGAGCAGTACTTC	CASSEGTGGFEQYF
-	TRBJ1-1	TRBV7-9	-	TGTGCCAGCAGCTTAGTTATGGGGGAGGGGAACACTGAAGCTTTCTTT	CASSLVMGEGNTEAFF
TRBD1	TRBJ1-5	TRBV2	-	TGTGCCAGCAGTGAGAGAGCCAGGGGGCATCAGCCCCAGCATTTT	CASSERARGHQPQHF
-	TRBJ1-5	TRBV19	-	TGTGCCAGTAGTCCCGACACGGCAAGCAATCAGCCCCAGCATTTT	CASSPDTASNQPQHF